The source of this T cell receptor (beta chain) is a study of CD8+CD57+ T cells in acquired aplastic anemia. For the study at large: Isolated CD4+ and CD8+ cells, once sorted, yielded DNA averaging about 3.1 ug.

Per germline, CDR1 KGHDR and CDR2 SFDVKD. V was shortened by 4 bases and J by 5 bases, with 10 bases between the two germline ends. This CDR3 spans 13 amino acids. Only patients with CD8+CD57+ cell expansion on flow cytometry were chosen for sequencing. Patients uniformly had severe acquired aplastic anemia. Profiling that covered TCR beta VDJ and CDR3 relied on genomic DNA as its template. TCRdb reanalysed the reads using MiXCR and keeps one entry per CDR3 protein. The sample has 150,000 to 200,000 distinct CDR3 sequences, 40% to 50% seen once. The origin of this receptor is a human donor with aplastic anemia. This chain connects TRBV24-1 to TRBJ1-1; tentative D call: TRBD1 (5 bases). Sequencing was performed on sorted CD4+, CD8+, or CD8+CD57+ T cells (not recorded which) from PBMCs. DNA of the CDR3: TGTGCCACCAGTGACCGAGAGGGGACTGAAGCTTTCTTT. It is translated as CATSDREGTEAFF.